This T cell receptor (beta chain) was identified during a study of T cells expressing NK-cell markers. Study-wide results and caveats: For about six donors, the dominant NKG2C+ clonotypes made up roughly 1.0-7.5% of their CD8+ T cells. Also leading the CD3+CD56-NKG2C+ fraction in a few donors were these clonotypes.

Reanalyzing the 5' RACE reads, TCRdb keeps one entry per CDR3 protein, without DNA. The sample's table shows approximately 150,000 distinct CDR3 sequences. The CDR3 covers 15 residues. Germline V gene sequence: CDR1 MNHEY, CDR2 SVGAGI. Note on this clonotype: The antigen is not known.

The chain links TRBV6-5 to TRBJ2-5; TCRdb's D gene call, TRBD1, goes unchecked for lack of DNA. The sample comprised blood T cells: a sorted CD56 or NKG2C T cell subset, CD4+ or CD8+ T cells, or bulk PBMC T cells (not recorded which). This TCR derives from a man aged 18-30 years in good health. The CDR3: CASRPDRAVVETQYF.